This T cell receptor beta chain was sequenced for a study of shared clonotypes between healthy human individuals. Clones were read by immunoSEQ multiplex PCR, and TCRdb kept only the in-frame ones, dropping some. The table has around 720,000 clones, about 80% seen once. Germline CDR1 is SGHRS and CDR2 is YFSETQ. The CDR3 loop spans 12 amino acids. V lost 7 bases and J lost 9, with 14 bases in between. The rearrangement joins TRBV5-1 to TRBJ2-1; TRBD2 might be the D (5 bases). This receptor was obtained from a woman in her 30s in good health. Sequenced sample: memory CD4+ T cells sorted from blood. Subset meaning: CD45RA-negative fraction. DNA for the CDR3: TGCGCCAGCCTCGATACCGCGGGTGAGCAGTTCTTC. Its protein product is CASLDTAGEQFF.